A selection of T cell receptor beta chains follows, all from one sample in a study of cytomegalovirus exposure and HLA in healthy donors. Generated by immunoSEQ multiplex PCR, the TCRdb table keeps only in-frame clones and is missing some. Of around 96,000 clones detected, around 76% appear once; the ten largest clones hold about 9.4%. The sequencing input was PBMCs. The origin of the receptors is a man under 40 in good health and CMV-seropositive. The CDR3 runs from the conserved cysteine through the conserved F or W. The D gene is left open where the match is weak. Size is omitted from some rows. Given values are once, few, many or a class for expanded clones.

>.|TRBJ2-6|few|TRBV7-3
CASSPNSGANVLTF
TGTGCCAGCAGCCCAAACTCTGGGGCCAACGTCCTGACTTTC
>TRBD1|TRBJ1-5|.|TRBV28
CASREQGSPNQPQHF
TGTGCCAGCAGGGAACAGGGGAGCCCCAATCAGCCCCAGCATTTT
>.|TRBJ1-1|.|TRBV25-1
CASSAYPQGITEAFF
TGTGCCAGCAGTGCCTACCCACAGGGAATTACTGAAGCTTTCTTT
>.|TRBJ2-7|.|TRBV9
CASSVVAAPALGQYF
TGTGCCAGCAGCGTAGTGGCAGCGCCCGCCCTGGGGCAGTACTTC
>.|TRBJ2-2|.|TRBV27
CASSHSIVGELFF
TGTGCCAGCAGCCATTCCATAGTCGGGGAGCTGTTTTTT
>TRBD2|TRBJ2-3|.|TRBV15
CATSRAGATLAGDLTDTQYF
TGTGCCACCAGCAGAGCAGGGGCTACACTAGCGGGGGACCTCACAGATACGCAGTATTTT
>.|TRBJ2-7|.|TRBV4-1
CASSQVPHQSYEQYF
TGCGCCAGCAGCCAAGTCCCCCACCAGTCGTACGAGCAGTACTTC
>TRBD2|TRBJ2-3|.|TRBV4-3
CASSPPAAGGPTDTQYF
TGCGCCAGCAGCCCTCCGGCCGCGGGGGGGCCGACAGATACGCAGTATTTT
>.|TRBJ2-1|few|TRBV7-3
CASSHSGGRRSNEQFF
TGTGCCAGCAGCCACTCTGGCGGGCGCCGCTCCAATGAGCAGTTCTTC
>.|TRBJ2-1|.|TRBV2
CASSSVHRVMSYNEQFF
TGTGCCAGCAGTTCGGTTCACAGGGTCATGTCTTACAATGAGCAGTTCTTC